The next 28 T cell receptor beta chains were all read from a single sample in a study of blood T cell repertoires in COVID-19 (dated by TCRdb to 2020 to 2022). The library was made by the immunoSEQ multiplex PCR assay. TCRdb retrieved this table from immuneACCESS and kept in-frame rearrangements only. Not all clones are present; in checked studies, unresolved V genes account for under half, and no reason is known for the remainder. For this sample there are about 200,000 clones; roughly 84% appear just once. Less than 9.5% of the sample goes to the ten largest clones. The sequenced sample was PBMCs or T cells enriched from blood (not recorded which). The origin of the receptors is a man between 35 and 55 years old who had recovered from COVID-19.

The chain links TRBV19 to TRBJ2-2; 8 bases fit TRBD1. This CDR3 is built from 14 residues. The junction had 2 bases not matched to a gene; V was cut back by 4 bases and J by 4 bases. Germline V gene lookup returns CDR1 LNHDA and CDR2 SQIVND (reference sequence). The CDR3 loop is CASSTGQGTGELFF. In DNA form, the CDR3 reads TGTGCCAGTAGTACAGGACAGGGCACCGGGGAGCTGTTTTTT. Based on the CDR3 plus reference TRBV19 and TRBJ2-2, the full variable domain is DGGITQSPKYLFRKEGQNVTLSCEQNLNHDAMYWYRQDPGQGLRLIYYSQIVNDFQKGDIAEGYSVSREKKESFPLTVTSAQKNPTAFYLCASSTGQGTGELFFGEGSRLTVL.

V is TRBV30 and J is TRBJ2-2; D is uncertain. V lost 1 base and J 6 bases, leaving 15 bases between the germline ends. The germline V gene has CDR1 GTSNPN and CDR2 SVGIG (reference sequence). CDR3 size: 15 residues. CDR3 nucleotides: TGTGCCTGGAGTGCCCCGACTTTAGAGGCCGGGGAGCTGTTTTTT. Translating gives CAWSAPTLEAGELFF.

This rearrangement joins TRBV6-2 or TRBV6-3 to TRBJ2-7; 8 positions agree with TRBD2. Germline-derived CDR1 and CDR2 are MNHEY and SVGEGT. The V segment lost 2 bases and the J segment 2 bases; nucleotides outside the gene matches: 8. The CDR3 is 16 residues long. The CDR3 sequence is CASSYHGSGGAYEQYF. Written as DNA, the CDR3 is TGTGCCAGCAGTTACCATGGTTCCGGGGGGGCCTACGAGCAGTACTTC.

The chain carries TRBV27 and TRBJ2-2; D is possibly TRBD2 (5 bases). The germline V gene encodes CDR1 MNHEY and CDR2 SMNVEV (reference sequence). The CDR3 is made up of 15 amino acids. Trimming took off 2 bases at V and 0 bases at J, with 7 bases between the two ends. The CDR3 region has the DNA TGTGCCAGCAGTTTAAACGGGGCGAACACCGGGGAGCTGTTTTTT. As protein: CASSLNGANTGELFF.

The V and J genes are TRBV7-2 and TRBJ2-1, with 7 positions matching TRBD1. CDR1 is SGHTA and CDR2 is FQGNSA in the germline V gene. The CDR3 is made up of 18 amino acids. Trimming cost V 3 bases and J 0 bases; bases outside gene matches: 11. Here the CDR3 DNA reads TGTGCCAGCAGCTTTAGGTCCACAGGGGTCAGCTCCTACAATGAGCAGTTCTTC. It codes for CASSFRSTGVSSYNEQFF.

This clone was detected only a few times. The gene calls are TRBV3-1 (or the pseudogene TRBV3-2) and TRBJ2-1; 9 nucleotides line up with TRBD2. Trimming removed 3 bases from V and 7 bases from J; junction bases left unmatched: 10. Germline CDR1 and CDR2: LGHDT and YNNKEL (reference sequence). The CDR3 has 16 residues. As DNA, the CDR3 is TGTGCCAGCAGCCAGAGCGGGGGGACCTATAGGAATGAGCAGTTCTTC. It specifies CASSQSGGTYRNEQFF.

This clone appeared a few times. The chain employs TRBV19 and TRBJ2-6; D is uncertain. From germline, CDR1 is LNHDA and CDR2 SQIVND (reference sequence). The germline V and J ends were trimmed by 5 bases and 4 bases, with 9 bases remaining between them. The CDR3 runs to 14 residues. CDR3 loop: CASSQIQGANVLTF. For the CDR3, the DNA is TGTGCCAGTAGTCAAATACAGGGGGCCAACGTCCTGACTTTC.

The chain combines TRBV2 with TRBJ1-1; no clear D gene. Germline V gene data show CDR1 as SNHLY and CDR2 as FYNNEI. The CDR3 consists of 12 residues. The germline V and J ends were trimmed by 9 bases and 1 base, with 9 bases remaining between them. The CDR3 is CAREGENTEAFF. The CDR3 DNA sequence: TGTGCCAGAGAGGGAGAGAACACTGAAGCTTTCTTT.

The chain is built from TRBV19 and TRBJ1-1; D gene ambiguous. There are 13 residues in the CDR3. From germline, CDR1 is LNHDA and CDR2 SQIVND (reference sequence). Trimming removed 9 bases at V and 0 bases at J, with 11 bases between. CDR3 coding DNA: TGTGCCAGCCGGATTCAGGTGAACACTGAAGCTTTCTTT. It codes for CASRIQVNTEAFF.

This chain links TRBV19 with TRBJ2-7, with D perhaps TRBD1 (5 bases). Trimming shortened V by 1 base and J by 4 bases, and 11 bases separated the two germline ends. CDR3 length equals 14 residues. CDR1 is LNHDA, CDR2 SQIVND, per germline (reference sequence). CDR3 protein: CASSIGQNRYEQYF. The CDR3 DNA follows: TGTGCCAGTAGTATAGGACAGAATCGATACGAGCAGTACTTC.

CDR3 coding DNA: TGTGCCAGCGGGCTCAACAGGGATCCGACCTACGAGCAGTACTTC. Translating it yields CASGLNRDPTYEQYF. This chain joins TRBV2 and TRBJ2-7; perhaps TRBD1 as D (6 bases). Germline V gene lookup returns CDR1 SNHLY and CDR2 FYNNEI. The CDR3 loop spans 15 amino acids. Trimming stripped 8 bases from V and 2 bases from J, with 19 bases between.

The chain links TRBV6-5 to TRBJ2-1, with 7 bases identical to TRBD1. Trimming at V came to 6 bases and at J to 4 bases, leaving 6 bases not matched to a gene. The CDR3 runs 14 residues. Germline CDR1 is MNHEY and CDR2 is SVGAGI. CDR3 residues: CASRRQGAYNEQFF. The CDR3 nucleotides are TGTGCCAGCAGGAGACAGGGAGCTTACAATGAGCAGTTCTTC.

The CDR3 region is CASSRGREGGSGNQPQHF. CDR3 nucleotides: TGTGCCAGCAGCCGTGGCAGGGAGGGAGGGAGTGGCAATCAGCCCCAGCATTTT. The chain employs TRBV5-5 and TRBJ1-5, with D perhaps TRBD1 (5 bases). CDR3 length: 18 amino acids. Trimming pared 4 bases from V and 2 bases from J, leaving 22 bases between. Germline lookup yields CDR1 SGHKS and CDR2 YYEKEE (reference sequence).

CDR3 nucleotides: TGTGCCAGCAGCGTGGGGGGTGGAGAGACCCAGTACTTC. Its translation is CASSVGGGETQYF. The chain uses TRBV28 and TRBJ2-5; D possibly corresponds to TRBD2 (6 bases). The V and J ends lost 6 bases and 4 bases respectively, with 12 bases between them. The CDR3 contains 13 residues. The germline V gene has CDR1 MDHEN and CDR2 SYDVKM.

This clone was counted only a few times. This chain uses TRBV9 with TRBJ1-2, with TRBD1 matching over 7 bases. After removal of 5 bases from V and 5 bases from J, the junction contained 6 bases not matched to a gene. The CDR3 has 13 residues. CDR1 SGDLS and CDR2 YYNGEE come from the germline V gene. As DNA, the CDR3 is TGTGCCAGCAGTGCACAGGGGACATATGGCTACACCTTC. This sequence encodes CASSAQGTYGYTF. The whole variable domain, filled in from reference TRBV9 and TRBJ1-2, reads DSGVTQTPKHLITATGQRVTLRCSPRSGDLSVYWYQQSLDQGLQFLIQYYNGEERAKGNILERFSAQQFPDLHSELNLSSLELGDSALYFCASSAQGTYGYTFGSGTRLTVV.

The chain joins TRBV5-3 to TRBJ1-2; a weak D match, TRBD1 (6 bases). TRBV5-3 is filed as an ORF, its function uncertain. V gave up 6 bases and J gave up 5 bases, with 14 bases separating them. The CDR3 covers 13 residues. As DNA, the CDR3 is TGTGCCAGAAACCAGGGGATGGGGTATGGCTACACCTTC. Protein: CARNQGMGYGYTF.

V is TRBV19 and J is TRBJ1-5, with D possibly TRBD1 on 5 matching bases. The length of the CDR3 is 13 residues. Per the germline V gene, CDR1 is LNHDA and CDR2 is SQIVND (reference sequence). The V gene lost 4 bases and the J gene lost 9 bases, with 13 bases spanning the gap. CDR3 bases: TGTGCCAGTAGTACCACCCAGGGTGGGCCCCAGCATTTT. The encoded protein is CASSTTQGGPQHF.

This sequence joins TRBV6-5 and TRBJ1-1; D unresolved. The CDR3 covers 14 residues. The V gene's germline CDR1 is MNHEY and CDR2 SVGAGI. V lost 0 bases, J lost 2 bases, and 7 bases lay in between. The CDR3 DNA follows: TGTGCCAGCAGTTACTCTCAGTTAAACACTGAAGCTTTCTTT. This codes for CASSYSQLNTEAFF.

The CDR3 coding sequence is TGTGCCAGCAGCTTGGGACTAGCAGTGGATGAGCAGTTCTTC. Its translation: CASSLGLAVDEQFF. This chain joins TRBV5-4 and TRBJ2-1; 7 bases line up with TRBD2. The CDR3 is 14 amino acids. The V gene's germline CDR1 is SGHNT and CDR2 YYREEE (reference sequence). V shed 0 bases, J shed 8 bases, and the junction held 5 bases outside the gene matches.

The V and J genes are TRBV2 and TRBJ1-6; 12 bases align to TRBD1. Germline assignment: CDR1 SNHLY and CDR2 FYNNEI. This CDR3 contains 17 residues. With 4 bases clipped from V and 1 base from J, the junction kept 2 bases outside the gene matches. The CDR3 protein is CASSVGQGASYNSPLHF. As DNA, the CDR3 is TGTGCCAGCAGTGTGGGACAGGGGGCTTCCTATAATTCACCCCTCCACTTT.

This clone has just one count. The gene calls are TRBV6-6 and TRBJ2-7; D is unresolved. V lost 6 bases and J 6 bases, leaving 9 bases between the germline ends. The CDR3 consists of 11 residues. The germline CDR1 and CDR2 sequences are MNHNY and SVGAGI (reference sequence). The CDR3 sequence: CASSKSREQYF. CDR3 DNA sequence: TGTGCCAGCAGCAAGAGCCGCGAGCAGTACTTC.

The J gene is TRBJ1-2, the V gene TRBV6-2 or TRBV6-3, with D perhaps TRBD1 (6 bases). Trimming cost V 5 bases and J 7 bases, with 17 bases left between them. The germline V gene has CDR1 MNHEY and CDR2 SVGEGT. This CDR3 is 14 amino acids long. Here the CDR3 reads CASSQQPGHAGYTF. CDR3 bases: TGTGCCAGCAGTCAACAACCGGGACACGCTGGCTACACCTTC.

The chain couples TRBV9 to TRBJ1-2; 7 positions match TRBD1. With 2 bases clipped from V and 2 bases from J, the junction kept 0 bases outside the gene matches. Germline-derived CDR1 and CDR2 are SGDLS and YYNGEE. There are 13 residues in the CDR3. The CDR3 DNA reads TGTGCCAGCAGCGTGACAGGGAACTATGGCTACACCTTC. This codes for CASSVTGNYGYTF.

This clone has a handful of counts. The chain has TRBV12-3 or TRBV12-4 and TRBJ1-2; D gene unclear. Trimming removed 1 base at V and 8 bases at J, with 11 bases between. The CDR3 length is 13 residues. DNA for the CDR3: TGTGCCAGCAGTTTAGGGCAGGCGGGGGGCTACACCTTC. Its translation is CASSLGQAGGYTF.

The chain employs TRBV4-1 and TRBJ1-4; TRBD1 agrees at 8 bases. V lost 4 bases and J lost 6; bases outside the gene matches: 10. Per the germline V gene, CDR1 is MGHRA and CDR2 is YSYEKL. The CDR3 contains 16 residues. CDR3 in DNA: TGCGCCAGCAGCCTTCCCTCCGGGACAGGCCATGAAAAACTGTTTTTT. Encoded protein: CASSLPSGTGHEKLFF.

This chain connects TRBV7-9 to TRBJ2-5; TRBD1 matches at 9 bases. Germline V gives CDR1 SEHNR, CDR2 FQNEAQ (reference sequence). The CDR3 covers 16 residues. V lost 0 bases to trimming and J lost 5 bases; unmatched junction nucleotides: 7. CDR3 bases: TGTGCCAGCAGCTTAGCCGGGACAGGGAAAGAGGAGACCCAGTACTTC. It is translated as CASSLAGTGKEETQYF.

V usage is TRBV4-1 and J usage is TRBJ1-2; D is ambiguous. In germline, CDR1 is MGHRA, CDR2 YSYEKL. The CDR3 has 13 amino acids. V was trimmed by 0 bases and J by 8 bases, leaving 10 bases between them. The CDR3 nucleotides read TGCGCCAGCAGCCAAGACTTGGCTGTAGGCTACACCTTC. This sequence encodes CASSQDLAVGYTF.

The chain employs TRBV28 and TRBJ1-2, with D hard to call. Trimming left V 4 bases short and J 6 bases short, with 9 bases between. CDR1 is MDHEN and CDR2 is SYDVKM in the germline V gene. This CDR3 has 12 amino acids. CDR3 nucleotide sequence: TGTGCCAGCAGTTCTCCGACACATGGCTACACCTTC. Translation gives CASSSPTHGYTF.